The source of this T cell receptor beta chain is a study of blood T cell repertoires in COVID-19. Across the whole study: Whether acute or convalescent, the COVID-19 samples came from the United States, Italy and Spain. PBMCs, B-cell-depleted T cells, or T cells provided the cDNA or gDNA that made up the material.

CDR3 length: 17 amino acids. Between the trimmed V and J ends, which lost 2 bases and 1 base, there was a span of 16 bases. Germline V lookup: CDR1 SNHLY, CDR2 FYNNEI. How the authors handled the data: Cell counts per sample came from amplifying reference gene primers. Clones were read by immunoSEQ multiplex PCR, and TCRdb kept only the in-frame ones, dropping some. The V and J calls and clone size are taken from that table; D and trimming were inferred from the DNA. The sample holds under 300,000 clones, over 80% seen once. The source material was peripheral blood. The genes are TRBV2 and TRBJ2-3; a possible D gene is TRBD2 (6 bases). This TCR was sampled from a man aged 60-69 years who had recovered from COVID-19. As DNA, the CDR3 is TGTGCCAGCAGTGAAACACGAGCGGGCGGAGGCACAGATACGCAGTATTTT. Translating it yields CASSETRAGGGTDTQYF.